The clone carrying this T cell receptor (beta chain) has more than one count but fewer than ten. This entry is derived from a study of cytomegalovirus exposure and HLA in healthy donors. PCR used 60 Vbeta primers and 13 Jbeta primers. Measured with immunoSEQ multiplex PCR; TCRdb has only the in-frame clones, and not every one. The sample has roughly 100,000 clones; 76% are singletons. The CDR3 consists of 11 residues. The germline V and J ends were trimmed by 1 base and 8 bases, with 6 bases remaining between them. Germline CDR1 and CDR2: GTSNPN and SVGIG (reference sequence). J is TRBJ2-1 and V is TRBV30, with D tentatively TRBD2 (6 bases). The sequence derives from a woman aged 18 to 35 in good health and CMV-seropositive. Sequencing was performed on PBMCs. The CDR3 protein is CAWSGDYEQFF. CDR3 sequence (DNA): TGTGCCTGGAGTGGGGACTATGAGCAGTTCTTC. The full variable domain, completed using reference TRBV30 and TRBJ2-1, is SQTIHQWPATLVQPVGSPLSLECTVEGTSNPNLYWYRQAAGRGLQLLFYSVGIGQISSEVPQNLSASRPQDRQFILSSKKLLLSDSGFYLCAWSGDYEQFFGPGTRLTVL.